Listed below are T cell receptor beta chains from one sample, sequenced in a study of shared clonotypes between healthy human individuals. Some clones are missing from TCRdb's copy, which holds only in-frame ones; the method was immunoSEQ multiplex PCR. The sample has around 560,000 clones; about 95% are singletons. The sequenced material came from naive CD8+ T cells sorted from blood. These receptors were taken from a woman in her thirties in good health. Both conserved end residues are part of each CDR3. The order of the fields is V gene, J gene, D gene, clone size, CDR3 protein, CDR3 DNA. The D gene is left open where the match is weak. The size field is filled for only some rows; it gives once, few, many or a size class.

>TRBV6-4|TRBJ2-7|.|.
CARASYYEQYF
TGTGCCAGGGCCAGCTACTACGAGCAGTACTTC
>TRBV4-1|TRBJ2-7|.|.
CASSLGTGEQYF
TGCGCCAGCAGCCTAGGAACGGGGGAGCAGTACTTC
>TRBV7-8|TRBJ2-5|.|.
CASSLGQFQETQYF
TGTGCCAGCAGCTTAGGACAGTTCCAAGAGACCCAGTACTTC
>TRBV7-2|TRBJ1-1|.|.
CASSLEQGMNTEAFF
TGTGCCAGCAGCTTAGAACAGGGTATGAACACTGAAGCTTTCTTT
>TRBV13|TRBJ2-1|TRBD1|.
CASSLAAGQGVHEQFF
TGTGCCAGCAGCTTAGCGGCGGGACAGGGAGTGCATGAGCAGTTCTTC
>TRBV5-4|TRBJ1-3|.|.
CASSLAPSIGNTIYF
TGTGCCAGCAGCTTGGCCCCCAGTATTGGAAACACCATATATTTT
>TRBV2|TRBJ1-2|TRBD1|.
CASSEGGTADGTYGYTF
TGTGCCAGCAGTGAAGGTGGGACAGCCGATGGGACCTATGGCTACACCTTC
>TRBV28|TRBJ2-7|TRBD2|.
CASSWTSATYEQYF
TGTGCCAGCAGCTGGACTAGCGCTACCTACGAGCAGTACTTC
>TRBV19|TRBJ2-7|.|.
CASSIDVEAGSEQYF
TGTGCCAGTAGTATTGACGTTGAGGCGGGTAGCGAGCAGTACTTC
>TRBV6-7|TRBJ2-7|.|once
CASSGLGQFYEQYF
TGTGCCAGCAGTGGTCTAGGCCAATTCTACGAGCAGTACTTC
>TRBV5-3|TRBJ1-4|.|.
CARSWPEGERGEKLFF
TGTGCCAGAAGCTGGCCCGAGGGGGAACGGGGTGAAAAACTGTTTTTT
>TRBV28|TRBJ2-5|.|.
CASSPGTGQETQYF
TGTGCCAGCAGTCCCGGTACAGGCCAAGAGACCCAGTACTTC
>TRBV11-2|TRBJ1-1|TRBD1|.
CASSLGSGTGDSGAFF
TGTGCCAGCAGCTTAGGGTCCGGGACAGGGGACTCTGGGGCTTTCTTT
>TRBV19|TRBJ2-1|TRBD2|.
CASSDLAGQYNEQFF
TGTGCCAGTAGCGACCTAGCGGGACAGTACAATGAGCAGTTCTTC
>TRBV28|TRBJ2-7|TRBD2|once
CASTERLAGESYEQYF
TGTGCCAGCACCGAACGACTAGCGGGAGAGTCCTACGAGCAGTACTTC
>TRBV19|TRBJ2-1|TRBD1|.
CASSMGQGGYNEQFF
TGTGCCAGTAGTATGGGACAGGGGGGTTACAATGAGCAGTTCTTC
>TRBV11-1|TRBJ2-7|.|once
CASSLGGGLSYEQYF
TGTGCCAGCAGCTTAGGAGGTGGCCTCTCCTACGAGCAGTACTTC
>TRBV11-2|TRBJ2-2|.|.
CASSLYGVLNAGELFF
TGTGCCAGCAGCTTATACGGGGTTCTGAACGCCGGGGAGCTGTTTTTT
>TRBV15|TRBJ2-7|TRBD2|once
CATSPNSLAGESTYEQYF
TGTGCCACCAGCCCCAACTCACTAGCGGGAGAATCCACCTACGAGCAGTACTTC
>TRBV28|TRBJ1-5|TRBD1|.
CASSSPGDRDREYWGQPQHF
TGTGCCAGCAGTTCCCCCGGGGATCGGGACAGGGAGTATTGGGGTCAGCCCCAGCATTTT
>TRBV10-3|TRBJ1-4|.|.
CAISESLGGEKLFF
TGTGCCATCAGTGAGTCTTTGGGGGGTGAAAAACTGTTTTTT
>TRBV9|TRBJ2-4|.|.
CASSPDSMTNIQYF
TGTGCCAGCAGCCCTGACAGTATGACAAACATTCAGTACTTC